This T cell receptor (beta chain) is drawn from a study of cytomegalovirus exposure and HLA in healthy donors (dated by TCRdb to about 2017). About the investigation overall: An earlier analysis of approximately 600 of the donors reported about 290 Gb of sequence data and roughly 110 million unique TCR beta sequences from around 200 million T cells. Typing coverage varied by locus: roughly 629-640 donors for A, B, C, DRB1 and DQB1; 522 for DQA1; over 600 for DPA1; 450 to 480 for DPB1. In a later genetic analysis, genome-wide SNP genotypes for about three fifths of the 666 donors were used, and that subset was treated as a discovery cohort. The study aimed to test whether signatures of past pathogen exposure could be identified by cataloging public T cell receptors. Alongside the repertoire data, information on donor age, sex, ethnicity and CMV serostatus was compiled. HLA typing covered class I and class II loci at four-digit resolution. Using immunosequencing, the study profiled T cell repertoires from about 650 subjects and related those repertoires to cytomegalovirus serostatus. All discovery cohort repertoires had been generated using a single sequencing platform. About five DR-DQ haplotypes were handled as single units for association and clustering because linkage in the cohort was strong. To predict cytomegalovirus infection status, the study combined high-throughput TCR immunosequencing, statistical association of individual TCRs with disease status, and machine learning. To decide whether each TCR beta V gene segment behaved as functional or pseudogenic, an earlier analysis of approximately 620 of the donors relied on high-throughput TCR beta sequencing. Among the approximately 430 genotyped donors, around 81% belonged to the genetic ancestry cluster associated with self-reported Caucasian donors. Among 300 to 500 genotyped donors of the cohort, an average of around 240,000 unique TCR beta nucleotide sequences was sequenced per donor, of which roughly 17% were non-productive. The later analysis used no new phenotypic data to find candidate immune exposures, relying instead on TCR beta sequences and their occurrence across donors. Besides the first cohort of under 700 subjects, a separate validation cohort made up of 120 different subjects was used. Approximately 300 gigabases of sequencing data and tens of millions of unique TCR sequences made up an early release that covered nearly 650 HLA-typed donors. A later analysis re-analyzed previously published TCR beta repertoires from several hundred donors and added high-resolution HLA genotyping to study TCR occurrence patterns. Overall results and qualifications from the work: A cluster of highly shared sequence variants was judged likely to represent a technical artifact of the sequencing pipeline. A further reported finding was that TCR beta sequences accurately predicted the HLA-A and HLA-B alleles for most subjects in the first cohort. The study gave a list of over 150 TCR beta chains associated with cytomegalovirus. A later analysis associated 16,951 TCR beta sequences with specific HLA alleles at a false discovery rate of 0.05. In both the original and validation cohorts, the classifier was reported to diagnose cytomegalovirus status with high specificity and sensitivity. Presence/absence analyses assumed roughly uniform sequencing depth across donors, an assumption that may not hold. A later analysis reported that several top co-occurrence clusters appeared linked to parvovirus B19, influenza, CMV and Epstein-Barr virus. The 87-base-pair reads could not distinguish some IMGT-functional V segments, including TRBV6-2 and TRBV6-3, so those segments were excluded. Most CMV-associated TCR beta chains appeared to be HLA-restricted in a later analysis, and the HLA associations seemed to be driven largely by CMV exposure. Fewer than 20 rarely observed V segments, including chromosome 9 orphons, were excluded from the earlier analysis of several hundred of the donors because counts were too low. In an earlier analysis of about 540 of the donors, most TCR beta V segments were observed in productive rearrangements about 87% or about 30% of the time, broadly matching IMGT annotations. Linkage disequilibrium might explain the correlated functional status among segregating V segments, but an unknown experimental factor could not be excluded. Assigning TCR associations to individual alleles was difficult when HLA alleles, especially DR and DQ, strongly co-occurred. Most TCR sequences were observed very rarely across donors, whereas some public TCRs were present in many individuals. In this cohort, only TCR beta chains were sequenced, and detectable features were limited by the absence of alpha or paired-chain data. An association between a missense DCLRE1C variant and V-gene and J-gene trimming of TCR beta chains was found in a later genetic analysis and replicated in an independent cohort. A later analysis found that TCR association rates varied across HLA loci, with DRB1 alleles showing the most associated TCRs and HLA-C alleles the fewest. Because HLA typing was unavailable for some donors at each locus, only the typed subset was used in association tests. Compared with equally common non-associated chains, HLA-associated TCR beta chains in a later analysis were more clonally expanded and had lower generation probabilities. The authors suggested that the approach could potentially be generalized to other disease states and immunological phenotypes. Three of the identified cytomegalovirus-associated TCR beta chains were confirmed in vitro to be specific for cytomegalovirus antigens. In a later genetic analysis, fewer N-insertions in productive TCRs were reported among donors in an Asian-associated ancestry cluster than the roughly 700-donor mean. The only immune exposure information available for the cohort was CMV serostatus.

This clone was seen a handful of times. Its cognate antigen has yet to be identified. It has no much larger one-base neighbor in the sample; base qualities were not kept. Per the germline V gene, MNHEY is the CDR1 and SVGAGI is the CDR2. CDR3 length: 16 amino acids, cysteine to phenylalanine. Only the CDR3 part of the read is kept: 48 bases, read in frame from the first base. Trimming leaves V shorter by 0 bases and J shorter by 2 bases, with the junction holding 3 bases beyond the gene matches. The cohort comprised more than 550 healthy bone marrow donors. At the time of sampling, every cohort member was nominally healthy, though immune exposures that went unrecorded were likely present. The donor tested CMV seropositive and was one of the 289 seropositive cohort members. Each donor provided a peripheral blood sample, and peripheral blood mononuclear cells were used for TCR beta sequencing. The Qiagen DNeasy Blood Extraction Kit was used to extract genomic DNA from the blood cell samples.

The receptor library was made with the immunoSEQ multiplex PCR assay. A mixture of 60 forward primers for TCR Vbeta segments and 13 reverse primers for TCR Jbeta segments was used in the multiplex PCR. The CDR3 region of rearranged TCR beta genes was amplified from genomic DNA by a multiplex PCR assay. On the Illumina HiSeq System, the amplified TCR beta libraries were sequenced as 87-base-pair reads. In the original analysis: A later analysis tallied 70 million to 100 million unique TCR beta chains across the roughly 610 repertoires, and 10 million to 11 million of those chains were shared by two or more donors. Raw reads were error-corrected and collapsed into unique sequences with a nearest-neighbor algorithm that merged closely related sequences to remove PCR and sequencing errors. V, D and J gene segments were assigned by aligning CDR3 sequences to IMGT reference sequences. For a sequence to be retained, at least a six-nucleotide match to both a V gene segment and a J gene segment was required. A rearrangement counted as productive if the CDR3 had no stop codons and remained in frame with V and J, and every other rearrangement counted as non-productive. CDR3 was defined according to IMGT convention as the region running from the second conserved V-encoded cysteine to the conserved J-encoded phenylalanine. The earlier analysis of a few hundred of the donors excluded any sequence lacking an unambiguous match to a single V gene segment. In an earlier analysis of roughly 600 of the donors, a V segment was called functional when productive rearrangements were above 56.7%, and segregating when the standard deviation between donors exceeded 5%. A statistical classification framework was developed to diagnose cytomegalovirus status using the catalog of TCR beta chain sequences. A later analysis assigned V and J genes by comparing TCR nucleotide sequences with IMGT/GENE-DB human TR gene sequences. In a later analysis, CDR3 sequences and most-parsimonious VDJ recombination scenarios were assigned using the TCRdist pipeline. A later analysis defined each TCR beta chain by its CDR3 amino acid sequence plus V-gene family, and excluded reads lacking a unique V-gene family. In a later analysis, fewer than 650 highly shared, low-generation-probability nucleotide sequences were removed to address suspected cross-contamination and a sequencing artifact. In a later analysis, a clonal expansion index for each public chain was calculated from normalized within-repertoire ranks of inferred template counts. In a later analysis, generation probabilities were computed with a VDJ recombination model fitted to out-of-frame rearrangements, and the resulting probabilities were checked against IGoR. In a later analysis, hypergeometric tests were used to score TCR-TCR, TCR-HLA and TCR-CMV co-occurrence, with a repertoire-size bias correction applied to TCR pairs. To estimate false discovery rates, a later analysis permuted the HLA or CMV assignments 20 times. In a later analysis, co-occurring TCRs were grouped using DBSCAN, and TCRdist sequence similarity was added for clustering within HLA-allele-positive subsets. Repertoires with fewer than 30,000 or more than 120,000 public chains, plus five repertoires with anomalous nucleotide sharing, were excluded from co-occurrence clustering. The table comes from immuneACCESS by way of TCRdb, which keeps in-frame sequences with V and J called. Part of the clones is missing from these tables; in studies checked, under half for an unresolved V gene and the rest for unknown reasons. Clone size and the V and J calls come from that table; the DNA yielded D and trimming. The sample table shows 160,000 or so clones, and 60% to 80% are seen once. The leading ten clones occupy approximately 2.3% of the sample.

The rearrangement combines TRBV6-5 with TRBJ2-1, and 8 junctional nucleotides match TRBD2. The receptor was isolated from a man aged 45-65 years in good health and CMV-seropositive. Sequences were obtained from PBMCs. In nucleotide form, the sequence is TGTGCCAGCAGTTACTCCCCAGCGGGGGCCTACAATGAGCAGTTCTTC. This sequence encodes CASSYSPAGAYNEQFF.